Described below is a single T cell receptor beta chain sequence and its context. This record belongs to a study of PD-L1 blockade in urothelial cancer. Germline loops: CDR1 SGHKS, CDR2 YYEKEE (reference sequence). This CDR3 spans 15 amino acids. V was cut by 4 bases and J by 0 bases, with 11 bases left in between. Here immunoSEQ multiplex PCR was the method, and the copy in TCRdb shows in-frame clones only, minus some. The sample comprises about 50,000 clones, about 85% of which are singletons, and roughly 1.8% rests with the top ten. Time point defined: peripheral blood 6 weeks after treatment start.

The material sequenced was PBMCs, taken around atezolizumab (anti-PD-L1) treatment. V and J are TRBV5-5 and TRBJ1-5; no clear D gene. The sequence was obtained from a man aged 45-65 years with urothelial cancer. The DNA of the CDR3 is TGTGCCAGCAGCCCCGCGGTTAATAGCAATCAGCCCCAGCATTTT. Translating gives CASSPAVNSNQPQHF. Full variable domain (outside the CDR3, taken from reference TRBV5-5 and TRBJ1-5): DAGVTQSPTHLIKTRGQQVTLRCSPISGHKSVSWYQQVLGQGPQFIFQYYEKEERGRGNFPDRFSARQFPNYSSELNVNALLLGDSALYLCASSPAVNSNQPQHFGDGTRLSIL.